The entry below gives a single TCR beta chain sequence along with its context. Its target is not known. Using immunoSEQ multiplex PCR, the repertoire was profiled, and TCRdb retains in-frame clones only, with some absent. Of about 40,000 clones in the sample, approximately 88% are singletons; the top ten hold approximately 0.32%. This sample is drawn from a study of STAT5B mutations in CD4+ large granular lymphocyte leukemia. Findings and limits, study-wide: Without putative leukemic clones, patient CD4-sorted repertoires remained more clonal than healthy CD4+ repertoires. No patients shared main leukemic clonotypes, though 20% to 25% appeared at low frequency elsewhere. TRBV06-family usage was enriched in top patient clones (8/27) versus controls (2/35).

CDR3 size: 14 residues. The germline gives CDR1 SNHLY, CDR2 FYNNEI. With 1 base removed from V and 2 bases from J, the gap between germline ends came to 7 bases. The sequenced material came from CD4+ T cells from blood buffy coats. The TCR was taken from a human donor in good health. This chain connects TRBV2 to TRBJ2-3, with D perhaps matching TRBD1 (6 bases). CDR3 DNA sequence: TGTGCCAGCAGTGAAGGGACAGCCACAGATACGCAGTATTTT. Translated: CASSEGTATDTQYF. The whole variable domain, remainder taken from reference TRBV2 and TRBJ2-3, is EPEVTQTPSHQVTQMGQEVILRCVPISNHLYFYWYRQILGQKVEFLVSFYNNEISEKSEIFDDQFSVERPDGSNFTLKIRSTKLEDSAMYFCASSEGTATDTQYFGPGTRLTVL.